Listed below are T cell receptor beta chains from one sample, sequenced in a study of T cells in Graves' hyperthyroidism and ophthalmopathy. Using its own MiXCR run on the multiplex PCR reads, TCRdb lists one record per CDR3 protein. The sample lists over 350,000 distinct CDR3 sequences, over 13% seen once, with 28% in the top ten. The sequencing input was blood. Receptor source: a man aged 50-60 years with Graves' ophthalmopathy. Each CDR3 is given with its conserved first and last residue. A D gene is named only where the DNA matches it firmly. Size is stated for part of the rows, as once, few or many counts, or as a class when the clone is expanded.

>TRBV6-5|TRBJ2-1|many|TRBD1
TGTGCCAGCAGTTACTTCCCCCCACAGGGGGCTGGGAATGAGCAGTTCTTC
CASSYFPPQGAGNEQFF
>TRBV10-3|TRBJ2-7|many|TRBD2
TGTGCCATCAGCCACGGGACTAGCGGATTCTACGAGCAGTACTTC
CAISHGTSGFYEQYF
>TRBV5-1|TRBJ2-7|-|-
TGCGCCAGCAGCTTGACCCCGCTTGGAGCTTCCTACGAGCAGTACTTC
CASSLTPLGASYEQYF
>TRBV9|TRBJ2-1|few|TRBD1
TGTGCCAGCAGCGCCCACAGGGGTTCGGGTTCCTACAATGAGCAGTTCTTC
CASSAHRGSGSYNEQFF
>TRBV5-1|TRBJ2-3|few|TRBD2
TGCGCCAGCAGCATCCCGGGACTAGCGGTTGGAACAGATACGCAGTATTTT
CASSIPGLAVGTDTQYF
>TRBV29-1|TRBJ2-7|many|-
TGCAGCGCTCTGGGGCCCACCACCTACGAGCAGTACTTC
CSALGPTTYEQYF
>TRBV7-9|TRBJ2-7|many|-
TGTGCCAGCAGCTTACTGGCACGGGGCTACGAGCAGTACTTC
CASSLLARGYEQYF
>TRBV29-1|TRBJ2-7|few|-
TGCAGCGTTGTCCGGGGCTACGAGCAGTACTTC
CSVVRGYEQYF
>TRBV19|TRBJ2-3|few|-
TGTGCCGGCCCGACAGAGTGCACAGATACGCAGTATTTT
CAGPTECTDTQYF
>TRBV20-1|TRBJ2-1|few|TRBD2
TGCAGTGCTAGAGACTCCGAACTAGCGGGAGGGCCAGGGGGGCAGTTCTTC
CSARDSELAGGPGGQFF
>TRBV6-1|TRBJ2-7|many|-
TGTGCCAGCAGTTATGGGATTCAAACACAGGGAAGTGACGAGCAGTACTTC
CASSYGIQTQGSDEQYF
>TRBV25-1|TRBJ2-1|many|-
TGTGCCAGCAGTGATAGCCTGACACGCAATGAGCAGTTCTTC
CASSDSLTRNEQFF
>TRBV7-2|TRBJ1-1|many|-
TGTGCCAGCAGCCACGATGTTCGGGGGCGCACTGAAGCTTTCTTT
CASSHDVRGRTEAFF
>TRBV4-2|TRBJ1-2|many|-
TGTGCCAGCAGCCAAGTGCAGGGCGACTATGGCTACACCTTC
CASSQVQGDYGYTF
>TRBV7-9|TRBJ2-1|-|-
TGTGCCAGCAGCCCCAACTTGGGGCGAGGGCCCTACAATGAGCAGCTCTTC
CASSPNLGRGPYNEQLF
>TRBV24-1|TRBJ2-2|many|-
TGTGCCACCGGGACAACGAACACCGGGGAGCTGTTTTTT
CATGTTNTGELFF
>TRBV28|TRBJ1-2|many|TRBD1
TGTGCCAGCAGTCCCTCAGGGGGCTTCGGCTACACCTTC
CASSPSGGFGYTF
>TRBV7-8|TRBJ2-5|many|-
TGTGCCAGCAGCGGCCGGTTCTACGGATTCCAGACCCAGTACTTC
CASSGRFYGFQTQYF
>TRBV20-1|TRBJ2-7|many|-
TGCAGTGCTGGATCGCCGTCCTACGAGCAGTACTTC
CSAGSPSYEQYF
>TRBV2|TRBJ2-1|many|TRBD1
TGTGCCAGGACGAGGACAGGTTTTGTGAGTGAGCAGTTCTTC
CARTRTGFVSEQFF
>TRBV6-2/TRBV6-3|TRBJ2-2|-|-
TGTGCCAGCACCCTACTACCTCGGGGGCGTCTGAACACCGGGGAGCTGTTTTTT
CASTLLPRGRLNTGELFF
>TRBV25-1|TRBJ2-7|many|TRBD1
TGTGCCAGCAAGGCTCGGACAGGAGCCTACGAGCAGTACTTC
CASKARTGAYEQYF
>TRBV28|TRBJ2-7|many|-
TGTGCCAGCAGTTCGATGGGGATCTACGAGCAGTACTTC
CASSSMGIYEQYF
>TRBV11-3|TRBJ1-4|-|TRBD1
TGTGCCAGCAGCGGAAAGACAGGGGCTGAAAAACTGTTTTTT
CASSGKTGAEKLFF
>TRBV19|TRBJ2-1|-|-
TGTGCCAGTAGTATCTGGGGGGCTCGGCAGAGTGAGCAGTTCTTC
CASSIWGARQSEQFF
>TRBV5-1|TRBJ2-7|-|TRBD2
TGCGCCAGCAGCTGGGTTAGCGGGATCGGGTACGAGCAGTACTTC
CASSWVSGIGYEQYF
>TRBV2|TRBJ1-2|many|TRBD1
TGTGCCAGCAGCGTGGGGCAGGGGGCGGGCTACACCTTC
CASSVGQGAGYTF
>TRBV16|TRBJ1-4|many|-
TGTGCCAGCAGCCTCCGACGGTTCAATGAAAAACTGTTTTTT
CASSLRRFNEKLFF
>TRBV5-5|TRBJ2-1|-|TRBD2
TGTGCCAGCAGCTACGGGACTAGCGGGCTCAATGAGCAGTTCTTC
CASSYGTSGLNEQFF
>TRBV5-8|TRBJ2-7|-|-
-
CASSFYICSARDGLLRGEQYF
>TRBV3-1|TRBJ2-1|many|TRBD2
TGTGCCAGCAGCAAGTCCAGCGGGAGTAGGAATGAGCAGTTCTTC
CASSKSSGSRNEQFF
>TRBV2|TRBJ2-5|many|-
TGTGCCAGCAGCTGGGGGAAGACCCAGTACTTC
CASSWGKTQYF
>TRBV9|TRBJ2-2|-|TRBD2
TGTGCCAGCAGCGTAGGCGGGAGCCCGAACACCGGGGAGCTGTTTTTT
CASSVGGSPNTGELFF
>TRBV2|TRBJ1-3|many|-
TGTGCCAGCAGTGCTAACAGAGCGGCTTTTGGAAACACCATATATTTT
CASSANRAAFGNTIYF
>TRBV20-1|TRBJ2-1|few|TRBD2
TGCAGTGCTAGTCTCGGCGAGTTTAACCTAGCGGATTTCTACAATGAGCAGTTCTTC
CSASLGEFNLADFYNEQFF
>TRBV5-1|TRBJ2-1|many|-
TGCGCCAGCAGCTTGGACGATGAGCAGTTCTTC
CASSLDDEQFF
>TRBV29-1|TRBJ2-1|once|-
TGCAGCGTTGGGAGAGAATCGGGTGAGCAGTTCTTC
CSVGRESGEQFF
>TRBV7-9|TRBJ1-2|few|-
TGTGCCAGCAGCCCTAGACAGGCCAGGGGTGGCTACACCTTC
CASSPRQARGGYTF
>TRBV7-9|TRBJ2-5|few|-
TGTGCCAGCAGCTGGGACGCCTGGGAGACCCAGTACTTC
CASSWDAWETQYF
>TRBV24-1|TRBJ2-3|many|-
TGTGCCACCAGTGAACCGTCCCGATTCGGGACGACAGATACGCAGTATTTT
CATSEPSRFGTTDTQYF
>TRBV2|TRBJ2-7|many|-
TGTGCCAGCAGTGAACGGGGGGCGTCTGCCTACGAGCAGTACTTC
CASSERGASAYEQYF
>TRBV4-1|TRBJ2-1|-|TRBD2
TGCGCCAGCAGCCACCCTGAGGGACTAGCGGGAGGGTTCCTACCGGCTGAGCAGTTCTTC
CASSHPEGLAGGFLPAEQFF
>TRBV5-5|TRBJ2-7|many|-
TGTGCCAGCAGTTCCGATAGCGGTACTTCCTACGAGCAGTACTTC
CASSSDSGTSYEQYF
>TRBV7-2|TRBJ2-1|many|-
TGTGCCAGCAGCCTAGGGACTCAGTCCTACAATGAGCAGTTCTTC
CASSLGTQSYNEQFF
>TRBV7-9|TRBJ2-1|few|TRBD1
TGTGCCAGCAGCAAAGAGACAGGGTTTCGCACCCCCGAGCAGTTCTTC
CASSKETGFRTPEQFF